The 23 T cell receptor beta chains in this list originate from one sample, sequenced in a study of response to subunit inactivated influenza vaccine. One entry per CDR3 protein, called by TCRdb with MiXCR from the RT-PCR reads. The sample yields more than 700,000 distinct CDR3 sequences, 21% seen once. Specimen: PBMCs from blood, collected more than 4 days after vaccination. The source is a man aged 50 to 60 who received an inactivated influenza vaccine.

There are many counts of this clonotype. The chain carries TRBV28 and TRBJ2-1; D is possibly TRBD2 (5 bases). This CDR3 comprises 14 residues. CDR1 and CDR2 from the germline V gene are MDHEN and SYDVKM. V was pared by 3 bases and J by 10 bases, with 16 bases between. For the CDR3, the DNA is TGTGCCAGCAGTTTTGTGCCCGGGGTGGGAGAGCAGTTCTTC. Translated, it gives CASSFVPGVGEQFF.

This clonotype was detected a few times. V is TRBV29-1 and J is TRBJ2-1, with D unclear. The V end was cut by 3 bases, the J end by 2 bases, with 5 bases between. This CDR3 has 12 amino acids. The germline V gene has CDR1 SQVTM and CDR2 ANQGSEA. The CDR3 DNA sequence: TGCAGCGTTGATCAGGCCTACAATGAGCAGTTCTTC. It is translated as CSVDQAYNEQFF.

In this sample, this clonotype turned up a few times. This chain uses TRBV12-3 or TRBV12-4 with TRBJ2-7; a possible D gene is TRBD2 (6 bases). The V end was cut by 3 bases, the J end by 3 bases, with 15 bases between. This CDR3 spans 15 amino acids. CDR3: CASSFIGRRGYEQYF. The CDR3 DNA reads as TGTGCCAGCAGTTTTATCGGGAGAAGAGGCTACGAGCAGTACTTC.

This chain uses TRBV7-9 with TRBJ1-4, with 7 bases fitting TRBD1. J gave up 8 bases and V 6 bases, and 12 bases lay outside the gene matches. CDR1 SEHNR and CDR2 FQNEAQ come from the germline V gene (reference sequence). The CDR3 covers 15 residues. In DNA, the CDR3 is TGTGCCAGCAGTATAAGGGCCGGGACAGACGAAAAACTGTTTTTT. Protein: CASSIRAGTDEKLFF.

The chain is built from TRBV5-1 and TRBJ1-1, with D hard to call. The CDR3 extends over 13 amino acids. The V end was cut by 0 bases, the J end by 7 bases, with 10 bases between. Germline CDR1 and CDR2: SGHRS and YFSETQ. CDR3 protein: CASSLESGREAFF. The CDR3 nucleotides read TGCGCCAGCAGCTTGGAATCAGGACGTGAAGCTTTCTTT.

This clonotype appeared a single time. The DNA is left out, because the CDR3 cannot be placed on it with certainty; the CDR3 is given as TCRdb lists it. The rearrangement uses TRBV21-1 and TRBJ2-1; TRBD2 is the table's D call and was not checked against the DNA. TRBV21-1 is labeled a pseudogene. With termini counted, the CDR3 has 19 amino acids. The CDR3 is CASSKVGSGAKWEGNEQFF.

This clonotype was picked up a small number of times. The CDR3 sequence: CSAMAGSGSYEQYF. The CDR3 nucleotides read TGCAGTGCTATGGCAGGGAGCGGCTCCTACGAGCAGTACTTC. The chain has TRBV20-1 and TRBJ2-7; D tentatively reads TRBD1 or TRBD2 (5 bases each). This CDR3 region has 14 residues. Germline V gene sequence: CDR1 DFQATT, CDR2 SNEGSKA (reference sequence). Trimming left V 4 bases short and J 0 bases short, with 13 bases between.

CDR3 DNA sequence: TGCAGCGTTGTGGTCGCTACAGTGCCCCTCTATGGCTACACCTTC. Protein sequence: CSVVVATVPLYGYTF. The V and J genes are TRBV29-1 and TRBJ1-2; D gene ambiguous. CDR1 is SQVTM and CDR2 is ANQGSEA in the germline V gene. This CDR3 region has 15 residues. Trimming took 4 bases from V and 4 from J, leaving 19 bases between them.

This clonotype occurred a few times. This chain links TRBV7-8 with TRBJ2-2, with D possibly TRBD2 on 6 matching bases. The CDR3 is made up of 16 amino acids. Between the trimmed V and J ends, which lost 6 bases and 0 bases, there was a span of 14 bases. Germline V gives CDR1 SGHVS, CDR2 FQNEAQ. The CDR3 DNA follows: TGTGCCAGCAGAGCCACCTGGACTACGAACACCGGGGAGCTGTTTTTT. Amino acid sequence: CASRATWTTNTGELFF.

The chain links TRBV4-2 to TRBJ2-7; D is possibly TRBD2 (5 bases). Germline assignment: CDR1 LGHNA and CDR2 YNFKEQ. The CDR3 consists of 13 residues. V was pared by 1 base and J by 3 bases, with 7 bases between. CDR3 coding DNA: TGTGCCAGCAGCCAAGCCGGGAACTACGAGCAGTACTTC. Its translation: CASSQAGNYEQYF.

The V call is TRBV12-3 or TRBV12-4, the J call TRBJ2-5; D gene ambiguous. The V end was cut by 7 bases, the J end by 7 bases, with 16 bases between. This CDR3 region has 13 residues. CDR3 in DNA: TGTGCCAGCACCACAGACACCTGGGGGACCCAGTACTTC. Its protein is CASTTDTWGTQYF.

This clonotype came up a few times. The rearrangement uses TRBV5-1 and TRBJ2-2; D perhaps matches TRBD1 (6 bases). With 1 base removed from V and 5 bases from J, the gap between germline ends came to 12 bases. Germline CDR1 SGHRS, CDR2 YFSETQ. CDR3 length equals 15 residues. The CDR3 here is CASSLTGMITGELFF. The CDR3 nucleotides read TGCGCCAGCAGCTTGACAGGGATGATAACCGGGGAGCTGTTTTTT.

The chain employs TRBV25-1 and TRBJ1-5; D uncertain. V lost 6 bases and J 8 bases, leaving 8 bases between the germline ends. The germline gives CDR1 MGHDK, CDR2 SYGVNS. This CDR3 contains 11 residues. CDR3 residues: CASRNNKPQHF. The CDR3 DNA follows: TGTGCCAGCAGGAATAACAAGCCCCAGCATTTT.

This clonotype was counted many times. J is TRBJ2-5 and V is TRBV12-3 or TRBV12-4; D not resolved. The CDR3 runs to 14 residues. Trimming removed 3 bases from V and 2 bases from J, with 10 bases in between. The CDR3 loop reads CASSFLGKQETQYF. CDR3 in DNA: TGTGCCAGCAGTTTTTTGGGCAAGCAAGAGACCCAGTACTTC.

The V call is TRBV10-3, the J call TRBJ1-1; 11 nucleotides match TRBD1. Germline lookup yields CDR1 ENHRY and CDR2 SYGVKD. The CDR3 length is 15 residues. Trimming took 6 bases from V and 1 from J; bases not matched to a gene: 4. As DNA, the CDR3 is TGTGCCATCAGGGCCGGGACAGGGGGGAACACTGAAGCTTTCTTT. Translation: CAIRAGTGGNTEAFF.

The chain couples TRBV11-2 to TRBJ2-3, with a tentative D call TRBD2 (6 bases). Germline V gives CDR1 SGHAT, CDR2 FQNNGV. This CDR3 contains 17 residues. V lost 2 bases to trimming and J lost 2 bases, with 17 bases between them. The CDR3 protein is CASSLYGGGTHTDTQYF. DNA of the CDR3: TGTGCCAGCAGCTTATACGGGGGTGGTACACACACAGATACGCAGTATTTT.

V is TRBV29-1 and J is TRBJ1-1; no reliable D call. Trimming cost V 4 bases and J 1 base, with 16 bases left between them. The V gene's germline CDR1 is SQVTM and CDR2 ANQGSEA. This CDR3 comprises 15 residues. The CDR3 here is CSVGAQVWTNTEAFF. CDR3 in DNA: TGCAGCGTTGGGGCTCAAGTCTGGACGAACACTGAAGCTTTCTTT.

In this sample, this clonotype turned up a few times. The chain employs TRBV4-2 and TRBJ2-1; D remains ambiguous. CDR3 length equals 16 residues. The V gene's germline CDR1 is LGHNA and CDR2 YNFKEQ. Trimming removed 1 base from V and 1 base from J, with 11 bases in between. CDR3 region: CASSQVPFGSYNEQFF. The CDR3 DNA reads TGTGCCAGCAGCCAAGTCCCTTTTGGATCCTACAATGAGCAGTTCTTC.

V gene TRBV20-1 combines with J gene TRBJ2-1, with D perhaps TRBD2 (6 bases). Germline V lookup: CDR1 DFQATT, CDR2 SNEGSKA (reference sequence). The V end was cut by 2 bases, the J end by 5 bases, with 13 bases between. There are 14 residues in the CDR3. Here the CDR3 reads CSARLGSNDNEQFF. The CDR3 coding sequence is TGCAGTGCTAGACTCGGGAGTAACGACAATGAGCAGTTCTTC.

The chain couples TRBV20-1 to TRBJ2-5; D perhaps matches TRBD1 (7 bases). V was cut by 6 bases and J by 5 bases, with 16 bases left in between. Germline loops: CDR1 DFQATT, CDR2 SNEGSKA (reference sequence). The CDR3 runs 13 residues. CDR3 in amino acids: CSAAGQWSETQYF. CDR3 DNA sequence: TGCAGTGCCGCGGGACAGTGGTCTGAGACCCAGTACTTC.

This clonotype was counted only a few times. The CDR3 DNA is TGTGCCAGCAGCTTACCAAGACTAGCGGCCCCCAATGAGCAGTTCTTC. It yields the protein CASSLPRLAAPNEQFF. The J gene is TRBJ2-1, the V gene TRBV5-6; 9 bases agree with TRBD2. V lost 2 bases to trimming and J lost 6 bases; unmatched junction nucleotides: 9. The V gene's germline CDR1 is SGHDT and CDR2 YYEEEE. CDR3 length equals 16 residues.

The chain combines TRBV20-1 with TRBJ1-1; D unclear. Trimming took 6 bases from V and 1 from J, leaving 9 bases between them. Germline V gene sequence: CDR1 DFQATT, CDR2 SNEGSKA (reference sequence). The CDR3 loop spans 12 amino acids. In DNA, the CDR3 is TGCAGTGCCACCTTTAGGAACACTGAAGCTTTCTTT. Residues: CSATFRNTEAFF.

This clonotype occurred many times. The chain joins TRBV5-1 to TRBJ1-1; 9 positions match TRBD1. Unmatched junction bases numbered 10, after V lost 7 bases and J lost 6 bases. The CDR3 loop spans 14 amino acids. Germline loops: CDR1 SGHRS, CDR2 YFSETQ. CDR3 coding DNA: TGCGCCAGCGGAACAGGGGGCGCATCCCCTGAAGCTTTCTTT. Translated: CASGTGGASPEAFF.